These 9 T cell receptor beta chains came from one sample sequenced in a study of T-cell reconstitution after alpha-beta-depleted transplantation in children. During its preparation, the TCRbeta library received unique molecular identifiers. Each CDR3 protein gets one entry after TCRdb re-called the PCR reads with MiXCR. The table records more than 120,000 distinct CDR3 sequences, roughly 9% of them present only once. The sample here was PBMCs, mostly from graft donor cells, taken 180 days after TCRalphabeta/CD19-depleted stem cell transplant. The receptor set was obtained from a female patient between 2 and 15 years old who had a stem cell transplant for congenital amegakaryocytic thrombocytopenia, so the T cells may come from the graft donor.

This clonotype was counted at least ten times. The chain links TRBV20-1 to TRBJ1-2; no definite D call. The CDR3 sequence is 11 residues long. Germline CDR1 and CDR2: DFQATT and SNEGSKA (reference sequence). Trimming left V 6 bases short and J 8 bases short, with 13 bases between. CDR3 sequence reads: CSADSHEGYTF. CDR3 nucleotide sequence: TGCAGTGCGGACTCTCACGAGGGCTACACCTTC.

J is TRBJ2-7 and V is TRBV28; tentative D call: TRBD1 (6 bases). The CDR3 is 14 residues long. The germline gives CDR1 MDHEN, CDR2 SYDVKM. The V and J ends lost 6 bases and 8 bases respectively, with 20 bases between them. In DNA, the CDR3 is TGTGCCAGCAGCCTACCCACCGGGACAAGAAAGCAGTACTTC. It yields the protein CASSLPTGTRKQYF.

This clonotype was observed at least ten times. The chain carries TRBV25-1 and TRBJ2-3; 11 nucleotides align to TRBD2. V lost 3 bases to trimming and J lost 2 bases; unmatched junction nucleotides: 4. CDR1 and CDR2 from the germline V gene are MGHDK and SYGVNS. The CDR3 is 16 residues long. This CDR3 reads CASSDISGGVTDTQYF. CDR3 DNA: TGTGCCAGCAGTGACATTAGCGGGGGGGTCACAGATACGCAGTATTTT.

The CDR3 DNA reads as TGCAGCGTTGGTAGACAGGGGGTTTCAGATACGCAGTATTTT. The encoded protein is CSVGRQGVSDTQYF. The rearrangement uses TRBV29-1 and TRBJ2-3; 9 bases are shared with TRBD1. V shed 4 bases, J shed 4 bases, and the junction held 6 bases outside the gene matches. Germline CDR1 is SQVTM and CDR2 is ANQGSEA. CDR3 length equals 14 residues.

The DNA for the CDR3 is TGTGCCAGCACCCCAAAGTGGAGCTATGGCTACACCTTC. This encodes CASTPKWSYGYTF. The rearrangement links TRBV6-2 or TRBV6-3 to TRBJ1-2; no reliable D call. Germline CDR1 MNHEY, CDR2 SVGEGT. The CDR3 totals 13 residues. V shed 7 bases and J shed 4 bases, with 13 bases lying between them.

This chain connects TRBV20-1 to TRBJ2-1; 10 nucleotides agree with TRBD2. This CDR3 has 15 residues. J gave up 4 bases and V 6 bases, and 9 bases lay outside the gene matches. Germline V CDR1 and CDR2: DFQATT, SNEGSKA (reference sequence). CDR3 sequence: CSAYSGRTHYNEQFF. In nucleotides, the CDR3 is TGCAGTGCGTATAGCGGGAGGACACATTACAATGAGCAGTTCTTC.

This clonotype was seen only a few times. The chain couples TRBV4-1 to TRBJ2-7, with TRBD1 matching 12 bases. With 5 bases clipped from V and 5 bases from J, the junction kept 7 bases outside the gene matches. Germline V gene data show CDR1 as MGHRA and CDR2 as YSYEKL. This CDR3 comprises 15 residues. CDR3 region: CASSGGDRGHDEQYF. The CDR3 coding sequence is TGCGCCAGCAGCGGGGGGGACAGGGGGCATGACGAGCAGTACTTC.

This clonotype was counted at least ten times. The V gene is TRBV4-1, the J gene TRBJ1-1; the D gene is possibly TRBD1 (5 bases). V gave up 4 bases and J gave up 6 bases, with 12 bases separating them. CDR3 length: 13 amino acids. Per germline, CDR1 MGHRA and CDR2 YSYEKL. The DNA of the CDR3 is TGCGCCAGCAGCCCCCAGGGTGTCCCTGAAGCTTTCTTT. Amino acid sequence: CASSPQGVPEAFF.

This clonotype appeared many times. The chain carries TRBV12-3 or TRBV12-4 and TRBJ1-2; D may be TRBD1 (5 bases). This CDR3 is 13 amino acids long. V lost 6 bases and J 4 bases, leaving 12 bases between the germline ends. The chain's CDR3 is CASSPGLGYGYTF. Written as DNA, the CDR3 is TGTGCCAGCAGCCCAGGGTTGGGCTATGGCTACACCTTC.